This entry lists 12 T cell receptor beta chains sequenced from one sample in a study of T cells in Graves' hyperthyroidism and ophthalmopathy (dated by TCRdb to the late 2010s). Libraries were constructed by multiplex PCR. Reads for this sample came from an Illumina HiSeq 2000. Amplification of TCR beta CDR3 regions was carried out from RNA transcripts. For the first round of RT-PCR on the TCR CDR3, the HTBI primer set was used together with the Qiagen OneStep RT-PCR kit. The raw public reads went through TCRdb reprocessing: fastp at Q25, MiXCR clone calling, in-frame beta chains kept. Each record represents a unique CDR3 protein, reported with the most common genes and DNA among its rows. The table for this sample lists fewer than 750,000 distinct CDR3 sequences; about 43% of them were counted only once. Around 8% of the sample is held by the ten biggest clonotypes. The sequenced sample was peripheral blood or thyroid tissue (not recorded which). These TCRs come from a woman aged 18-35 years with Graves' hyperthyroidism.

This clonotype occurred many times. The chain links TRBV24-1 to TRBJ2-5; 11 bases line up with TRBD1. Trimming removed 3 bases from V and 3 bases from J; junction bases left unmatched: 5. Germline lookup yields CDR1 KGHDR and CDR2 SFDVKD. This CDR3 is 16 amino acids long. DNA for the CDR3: TGTGCCACCAGTGATCCCGGGACAGGGGGTAAAGAGACCCAGTACTTC. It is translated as CATSDPGTGGKETQYF.

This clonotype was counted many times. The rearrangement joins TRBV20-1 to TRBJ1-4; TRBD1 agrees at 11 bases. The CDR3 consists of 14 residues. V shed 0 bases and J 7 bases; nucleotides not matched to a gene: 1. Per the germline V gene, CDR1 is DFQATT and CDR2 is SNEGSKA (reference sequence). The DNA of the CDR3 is TGCAGTGCTAGAGATGGGACAGGGGGTGAAAAACTGTTTTTT. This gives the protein CSARDGTGGEKLFF.

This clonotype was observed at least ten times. The CDR3 region is CSAREGPSGTEAFF. The CDR3 coding sequence is TGCAGTGCTAGAGAAGGCCCTTCGGGGACTGAAGCTTTCTTT. The rearrangement links TRBV20-1 to TRBJ1-1; no clear D gene. This CDR3 region has 14 residues. Trimming cost V 0 bases and J 5 bases, with 13 bases left between them. CDR1 is DFQATT, CDR2 SNEGSKA, per germline (reference sequence).

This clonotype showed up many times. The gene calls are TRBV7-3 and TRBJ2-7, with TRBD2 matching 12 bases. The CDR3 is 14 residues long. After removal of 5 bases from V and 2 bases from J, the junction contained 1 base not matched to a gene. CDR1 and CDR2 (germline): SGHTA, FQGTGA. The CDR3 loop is CASSGLAGPYEQYF. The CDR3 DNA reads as TGTGCCAGCAGCGGACTAGCGGGACCCTACGAGCAGTACTTC.

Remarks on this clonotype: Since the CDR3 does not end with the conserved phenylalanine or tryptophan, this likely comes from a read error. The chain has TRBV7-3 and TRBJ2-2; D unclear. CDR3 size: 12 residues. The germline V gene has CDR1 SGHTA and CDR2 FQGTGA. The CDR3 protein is CVSSENTGELFV. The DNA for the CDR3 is TGTGTCAGCAGCGAGAACACCGGGGAGCTGTTTGTT.

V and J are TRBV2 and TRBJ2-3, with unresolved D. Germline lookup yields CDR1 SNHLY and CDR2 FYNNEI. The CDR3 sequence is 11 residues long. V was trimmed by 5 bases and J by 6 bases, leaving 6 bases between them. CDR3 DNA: TGTGCCAGCAGTTACGTGGATACGCAGTATTTT. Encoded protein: CASSYVDTQYF.

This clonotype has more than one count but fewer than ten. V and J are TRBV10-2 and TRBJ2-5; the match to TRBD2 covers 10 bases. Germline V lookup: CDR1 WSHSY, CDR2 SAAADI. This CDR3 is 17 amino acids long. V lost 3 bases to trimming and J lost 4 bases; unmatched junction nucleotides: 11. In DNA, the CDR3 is TGCGCCAGCAGTGACGAAGGCCTAGCGGGAGTGTCAGAGACCCAGTACTTC. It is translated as CASSDEGLAGVSETQYF.

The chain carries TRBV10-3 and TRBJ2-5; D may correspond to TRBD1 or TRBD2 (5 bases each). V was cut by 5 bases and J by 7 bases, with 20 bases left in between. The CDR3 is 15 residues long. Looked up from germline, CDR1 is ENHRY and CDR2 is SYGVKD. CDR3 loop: CAISLLGPLIATQYF. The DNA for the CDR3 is TGTGCCATCAGTCTACTGGGACCGCTTATAGCGACCCAGTACTTC.

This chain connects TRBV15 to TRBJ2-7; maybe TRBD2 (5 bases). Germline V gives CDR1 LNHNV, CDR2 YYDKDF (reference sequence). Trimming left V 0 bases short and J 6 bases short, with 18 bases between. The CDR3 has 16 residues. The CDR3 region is CATSRDGLAGDAEQYF. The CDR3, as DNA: TGTGCCACCAGCAGAGATGGGCTAGCAGGAGACGCCGAGCAGTACTTC.

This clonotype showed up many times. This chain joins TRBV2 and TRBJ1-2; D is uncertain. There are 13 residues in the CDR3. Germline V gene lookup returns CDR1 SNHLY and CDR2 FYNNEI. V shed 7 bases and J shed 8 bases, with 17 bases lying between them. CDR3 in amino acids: CASIKTSGRGYTF. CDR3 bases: TGTGCCAGCATTAAGACAAGCGGTCGGGGCTACACCTTC.

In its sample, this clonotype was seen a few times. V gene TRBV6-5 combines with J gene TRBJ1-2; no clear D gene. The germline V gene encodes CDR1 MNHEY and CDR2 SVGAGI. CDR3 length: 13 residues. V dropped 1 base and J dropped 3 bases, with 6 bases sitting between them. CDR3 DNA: TGTGCCAGCAGTTACTGGCAGGACTATGGCTACACCTTC. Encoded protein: CASSYWQDYGYTF.

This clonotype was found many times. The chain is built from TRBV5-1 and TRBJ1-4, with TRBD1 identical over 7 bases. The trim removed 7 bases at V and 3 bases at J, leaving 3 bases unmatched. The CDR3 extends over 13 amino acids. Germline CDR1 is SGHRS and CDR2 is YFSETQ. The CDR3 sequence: CASRTGSNEKLFF. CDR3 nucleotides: TGCGCCAGCCGGACAGGATCTAATGAAAAACTGTTTTTT.